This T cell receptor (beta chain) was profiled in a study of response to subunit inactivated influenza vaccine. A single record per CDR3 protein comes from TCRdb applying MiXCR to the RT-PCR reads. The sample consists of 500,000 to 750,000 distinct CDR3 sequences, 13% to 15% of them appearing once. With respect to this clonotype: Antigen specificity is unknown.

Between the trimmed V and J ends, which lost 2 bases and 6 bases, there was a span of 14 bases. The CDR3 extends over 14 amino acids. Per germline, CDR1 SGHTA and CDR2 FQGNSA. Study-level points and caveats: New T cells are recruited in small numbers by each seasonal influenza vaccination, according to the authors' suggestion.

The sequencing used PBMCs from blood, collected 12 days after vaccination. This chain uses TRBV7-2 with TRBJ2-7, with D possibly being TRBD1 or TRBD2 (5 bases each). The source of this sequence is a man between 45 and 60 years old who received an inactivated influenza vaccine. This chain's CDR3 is CASSLLGSGAEQYF. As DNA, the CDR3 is TGTGCCAGCAGCTTACTGGGGTCCGGGGCCGAGCAGTACTTC. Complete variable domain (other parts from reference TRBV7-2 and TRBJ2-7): GAGVSQSPSNKVTEKGKDVELRCDPISGHTALYWYRQSLGQGLEFLIYFQGNSAPDKSGLPSDRFSAERTGGSVSTLTIQRTQQEDSAVYLCASSLLGSGAEQYFGPGTRLTVT.